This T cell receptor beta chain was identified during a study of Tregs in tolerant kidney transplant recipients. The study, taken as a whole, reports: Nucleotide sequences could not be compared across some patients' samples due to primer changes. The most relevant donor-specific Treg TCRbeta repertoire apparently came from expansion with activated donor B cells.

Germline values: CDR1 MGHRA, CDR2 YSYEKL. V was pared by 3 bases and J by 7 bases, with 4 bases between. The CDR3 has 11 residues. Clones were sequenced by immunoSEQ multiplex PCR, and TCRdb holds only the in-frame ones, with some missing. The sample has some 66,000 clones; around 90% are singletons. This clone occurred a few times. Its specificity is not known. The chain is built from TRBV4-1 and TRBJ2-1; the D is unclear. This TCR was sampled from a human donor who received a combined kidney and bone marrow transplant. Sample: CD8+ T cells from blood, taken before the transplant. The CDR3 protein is CASSHLNEQFF. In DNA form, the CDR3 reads TGCGCCAGCAGCCACCTTAATGAGCAGTTCTTC.